The rows below give T cell receptor beta chains drawn from one sample of a study of cytomegalovirus exposure and HLA in healthy donors. Generated by immunoSEQ multiplex PCR, the TCRdb table keeps only in-frame clones and is missing some. The sample has over 200,000 clones; around 86% are singletons. Sequenced input: PBMCs. The source is a woman aged 18-35 years in good health and CMV-seropositive. CDR3s include the opening cysteine and the closing phenylalanine or tryptophan. Fields, in order: J gene, V gene, D gene, clone size, CDR3 protein, CDR3 DNA. The D gene is left open where the match is weak. Rows give clone size only sometimes, using once, few, many, or a class for an expanded clone.

J gene: TRBJ1-3
V gene: TRBV7-9
D gene: TRBD1
clone size: NA
CDR3 protein: CASSLGDRWENTIYF
CDR3 DNA: TGTGCCAGCAGCTTGGGGGACAGGTGGGAAAACACCATATATTTT

J gene: TRBJ2-3
V gene: TRBV9
D gene: TRBD2
clone size: NA
CDR3 protein: CASSPRGLELDTQYF
CDR3 DNA: TGTGCCAGCAGCCCCAGAGGACTAGAACTGGATACGCAGTATTTT

J gene: TRBJ2-7
V gene: TRBV10-2
D gene: TRBD2
clone size: NA
CDR3 protein: CASSEKSGSSYEQYF
CDR3 DNA: TGCGCCAGCAGTGAGAAGAGCGGGAGCTCCTACGAGCAGTACTTC

J gene: TRBJ2-6
V gene: TRBV19
D gene: NA
clone size: NA
CDR3 protein: CASSTRLSGANVLTF
CDR3 DNA: TGTGCCAGTAGCACAAGACTCTCTGGGGCCAACGTCCTGACTTTC

J gene: TRBJ1-5
V gene: TRBV30
D gene: TRBD1
clone size: NA
CDR3 protein: CAWSGQGRNQPQHF
CDR3 DNA: TGTGCCTGGAGTGGACAGGGCCGGAATCAGCCCCAGCATTTT

J gene: TRBJ2-3
V gene: TRBV7-9
D gene: NA
clone size: NA
CDR3 protein: CASSLGQSTDTQYF
CDR3 DNA: TGTGCCAGCAGCTTAGGGCAGAGCACAGATACGCAGTATTTT

J gene: TRBJ1-1
V gene: TRBV7-9
D gene: TRBD1
clone size: NA
CDR3 protein: CASSPPGQLQGTEAFF
CDR3 DNA: TGTGCCAGCAGCCCCCCGGGACAGCTACAGGGCACTGAAGCTTTCTTT

J gene: TRBJ2-2
V gene: TRBV5-1
D gene: TRBD1
clone size: few
CDR3 protein: CASSSGTGFFTGELFF
CDR3 DNA: TGCGCCAGCAGCTCCGGGACAGGGTTTTTCACCGGGGAGCTGTTTTTT

J gene: TRBJ1-2
V gene: TRBV6-1
D gene: NA
clone size: NA
CDR3 protein: CASSEAGGTNYGYTF
CDR3 DNA: TGTGCCAGCAGTGAAGCGGGGGGGACAAACTATGGCTACACCTTC

J gene: TRBJ1-5
V gene: TRBV7-8
D gene: TRBD1
clone size: NA
CDR3 protein: CASSSPVGTDYSNQPQHF
CDR3 DNA: TGTGCCAGCAGCTCACCCGTCGGGACAGATTATAGCAATCAGCCCCAGCATTTT

J gene: TRBJ2-2
V gene: TRBV30
D gene: TRBD1
clone size: NA
CDR3 protein: CAWSGPTGGAVAGELFF
CDR3 DNA: TGTGCCTGGAGTGGTCCGACAGGGGGCGCAGTTGCCGGGGAGCTGTTTTTT

J gene: TRBJ2-7
V gene: TRBV15
D gene: TRBD2
clone size: NA
CDR3 protein: CATSRDPGTSYEQYF
CDR3 DNA: TGTGCCACCAGCAGAGACCCCGGGACTAGCTACGAGCAGTACTTC

J gene: TRBJ2-5
V gene: TRBV4-1
D gene: TRBD2
clone size: NA
CDR3 protein: CASSQDRTSGGRETQYF
CDR3 DNA: TGCGCCAGCAGCCAAGATCGTACCAGCGGGGGGCGGGAGACCCAGTACTTC

J gene: TRBJ1-5
V gene: TRBV2
D gene: TRBD1
clone size: NA
CDR3 protein: CAPGGQAYQPQHF
CDR3 DNA: TGTGCCCCCGGGGGACAGGCCTATCAGCCCCAGCATTTT

J gene: TRBJ1-1
V gene: TRBV5-1
D gene: NA
clone size: few
CDR3 protein: CASSLGYGDTEAFF
CDR3 DNA: TGCGCCAGCAGCCTGGGTTACGGGGACACTGAAGCTTTCTTT

J gene: TRBJ2-1
V gene: TRBV6-5
D gene: TRBD1
clone size: NA
CDR3 protein: CASSYSNRGSYNEQFF
CDR3 DNA: TGTGCCAGCAGTTATTCTAACAGGGGATCCTACAATGAGCAGTTCTTC

J gene: TRBJ1-1
V gene: TRBV5-1
D gene: TRBD1
clone size: NA
CDR3 protein: CASSLGDRGRFHTEAFF
CDR3 DNA: TGCGCCAGCAGCTTGGGGGACAGGGGAAGGTTCCACACTGAAGCTTTCTTT

J gene: TRBJ1-5
V gene: TRBV9
D gene: NA
clone size: few
CDR3 protein: CASSSGPLINQPQHF
CDR3 DNA: TGTGCCAGCAGCTCTGGGCCCCTCATCAATCAGCCCCAGCATTTT

J gene: TRBJ1-2
V gene: TRBV30
D gene: TRBD1
clone size: NA
CDR3 protein: CAWSAPRTGANYGYTF
CDR3 DNA: TGTGCCTGGAGTGCCCCCCGGACAGGAGCTAACTATGGCTACACCTTC

J gene: TRBJ2-1
V gene: TRBV18
D gene: TRBD2
clone size: NA
CDR3 protein: CASSQPPGTSFFSEQFF
CDR3 DNA: TGTGCCAGCTCACAACCCCCCGGGACTAGCTTTTTTTCTGAGCAGTTCTTC

J gene: TRBJ1-1
V gene: TRBV29-1
D gene: TRBD1
clone size: NA
CDR3 protein: CSGGQGGPNTEAFF
CDR3 DNA: TGCAGCGGTGGACAGGGAGGACCGAACACTGAAGCTTTCTTT

J gene: TRBJ1-2
V gene: TRBV5-8
D gene: NA
clone size: NA
CDR3 protein: CASSSARDTQDYGYTF
CDR3 DNA: TGTGCCAGCAGCTCAGCGAGGGACACTCAGGACTATGGCTACACCTTC

J gene: TRBJ1-1
V gene: TRBV5-6
D gene: NA
clone size: few
CDR3 protein: CASSLLDTEAFF
CDR3 DNA: TGTGCCAGCAGCTTGTTAGACACTGAAGCTTTCTTT

J gene: TRBJ1-2
V gene: TRBV30
D gene: NA
clone size: NA
CDR3 protein: CAWSPQIGGYYYGYTF
CDR3 DNA: TGTGCCTGGAGTCCCCAAATAGGAGGGTATTACTATGGCTACACCTTC

J gene: TRBJ1-3
V gene: TRBV9
D gene: NA
clone size: NA
CDR3 protein: CASSVGEGYLGNTIYF
CDR3 DNA: TGTGCCAGCAGCGTAGGGGAGGGGTATTTAGGAAACACCATATATTTT

J gene: TRBJ1-5
V gene: TRBV18
D gene: TRBD1
clone size: NA
CDR3 protein: CASSPTDRVFQPQHF
CDR3 DNA: TGTGCCAGCTCACCAACTGACAGGGTTTTTCAGCCCCAGCATTTT

J gene: TRBJ1-3
V gene: TRBV4-1
D gene: TRBD1
clone size: once
CDR3 protein: CASSQGTGAGNTIYF
CDR3 DNA: TGCGCCAGCAGCCAAGGGACAGGGGCTGGAAACACCATATATTTT

J gene: TRBJ2-7
V gene: TRBV6-1
D gene: TRBD1
clone size: NA
CDR3 protein: CASREGTGNGYEQYF
CDR3 DNA: TGTGCCAGCAGGGAGGGGACAGGGAATGGCTACGAGCAGTACTTC

J gene: TRBJ2-7
V gene: TRBV18
D gene: TRBD1
clone size: NA
CDR3 protein: CASSLIGTGADEQYF
CDR3 DNA: TGTGCCAGCTCCCTCATCGGGACAGGGGCCGACGAGCAGTACTTC

J gene: TRBJ1-4
V gene: TRBV7-8
D gene: NA
clone size: NA
CDR3 protein: CASSFFGNEKLFF
CDR3 DNA: TGTGCCAGCAGCTTTTTCGGTAATGAAAAACTGTTTTTT

J gene: TRBJ2-7
V gene: TRBV7-9
D gene: NA
clone size: NA
CDR3 protein: CASSPGVRSGIEQYF
CDR3 DNA: TGTGCCAGCAGCCCCGGGGTCCGATCCGGCATCGAGCAGTACTTC

J gene: TRBJ2-7
V gene: TRBV27
D gene: NA
clone size: NA
CDR3 protein: CASGPRQVTSYEQYF
CDR3 DNA: TGTGCCAGCGGACCACGACAGGTCACCTCCTACGAGCAGTACTTC

J gene: TRBJ2-3
V gene: TRBV15
D gene: NA
clone size: NA
CDR3 protein: CATSRDRAGSRDTQYF
CDR3 DNA: TGTGCCACCAGCAGAGATCGAGCGGGCTCTCGAGATACGCAGTATTTT

J gene: TRBJ2-1
V gene: TRBV6-5
D gene: TRBD1
clone size: NA
CDR3 protein: CASRKDRGYEQFF
CDR3 DNA: TGTGCCAGCAGAAAAGACAGGGGGTATGAGCAGTTCTTC

J gene: TRBJ1-5
V gene: TRBV9
D gene: NA
clone size: NA
CDR3 protein: CASSAATGPQPQHF
CDR3 DNA: TGTGCCAGCAGCGCCGCTACAGGGCCCCAGCCCCAGCATTTT

J gene: TRBJ2-7
V gene: TRBV27
D gene: TRBD2
clone size: once
CDR3 protein: CASRPPAGVYRYEQYF
CDR3 DNA: TGTGCCAGCAGGCCGCCGGCGGGAGTTTATCGCTACGAGCAGTACTTC

J gene: TRBJ2-5
V gene: TRBV5-1
D gene: NA
clone size: NA
CDR3 protein: CASSLLANQETQYF
CDR3 DNA: TGCGCCAGCAGCTTACTAGCAAACCAGGAGACCCAGTACTTC

J gene: TRBJ1-2
V gene: TRBV27
D gene: NA
clone size: NA
CDR3 protein: CASSAARALSGYTF
CDR3 DNA: TGTGCCAGCAGCGCCGCGAGGGCCCTTAGTGGCTACACCTTC

J gene: TRBJ2-3
V gene: TRBV6-6
D gene: NA
clone size: once
CDR3 protein: CASSYFRGTDTQYF
CDR3 DNA: TGTGCCAGCAGTTACTTCCGCGGCACAGATACGCAGTATTTT

J gene: TRBJ2-3
V gene: TRBV30
D gene: TRBD2
clone size: NA
CDR3 protein: CAWSVGASGRPATDTQYF
CDR3 DNA: TGTGCCTGGAGTGTGGGGGCTAGCGGGAGACCAGCCACAGATACGCAGTATTTT

J gene: TRBJ2-5
V gene: TRBV27
D gene: NA
clone size: NA
CDR3 protein: CASSGATEETQYF
CDR3 DNA: TGTGCCAGCAGTGGAGCGACCGAAGAGACCCAGTACTTC

J gene: TRBJ2-5
V gene: TRBV27
D gene: TRBD2
clone size: NA
CDR3 protein: CASSLLAGELETQYF
CDR3 DNA: TGTGCCAGCAGTTTGCTAGCGGGAGAACTGGAGACCCAGTACTTC

J gene: TRBJ1-2
V gene: TRBV7-9
D gene: NA
clone size: NA
CDR3 protein: CASSLVGTLGVDYGYTF
CDR3 DNA: TGTGCCAGCAGCTTAGTTGGCACTCTAGGGGTAGACTATGGCTACACCTTC

J gene: TRBJ1-3
V gene: TRBV6-5
D gene: NA
clone size: once
CDR3 protein: CASSYSSGSGNTIYF
CDR3 DNA: TGTGCCAGCAGTTACTCCAGTGGCTCTGGAAACACCATATATTTT

J gene: TRBJ1-4
V gene: TRBV5-1
D gene: NA
clone size: NA
CDR3 protein: CASSLSLEVREKLFF
CDR3 DNA: TGCGCCAGCAGCTTGTCATTGGAGGTACGAGAAAAACTGTTTTTT

J gene: TRBJ1-1
V gene: TRBV6-1
D gene: NA
clone size: NA
CDR3 protein: CASSDRSRITEAFF
CDR3 DNA: TGTGCCAGCAGTGATAGGTCCAGGATCACTGAAGCTTTCTTT

J gene: TRBJ2-5
V gene: TRBV30
D gene: TRBD1
clone size: NA
CDR3 protein: CAWSWGTGGSETQYF
CDR3 DNA: TGTGCCTGGAGTTGGGGGACAGGGGGCTCGGAGACCCAGTACTTC

J gene: TRBJ1-1
V gene: TRBV9
D gene: TRBD1
clone size: NA
CDR3 protein: CASSEGQGNTEAFF
CDR3 DNA: TGTGCCAGCAGCGAGGGACAGGGGAACACTGAAGCTTTCTTT